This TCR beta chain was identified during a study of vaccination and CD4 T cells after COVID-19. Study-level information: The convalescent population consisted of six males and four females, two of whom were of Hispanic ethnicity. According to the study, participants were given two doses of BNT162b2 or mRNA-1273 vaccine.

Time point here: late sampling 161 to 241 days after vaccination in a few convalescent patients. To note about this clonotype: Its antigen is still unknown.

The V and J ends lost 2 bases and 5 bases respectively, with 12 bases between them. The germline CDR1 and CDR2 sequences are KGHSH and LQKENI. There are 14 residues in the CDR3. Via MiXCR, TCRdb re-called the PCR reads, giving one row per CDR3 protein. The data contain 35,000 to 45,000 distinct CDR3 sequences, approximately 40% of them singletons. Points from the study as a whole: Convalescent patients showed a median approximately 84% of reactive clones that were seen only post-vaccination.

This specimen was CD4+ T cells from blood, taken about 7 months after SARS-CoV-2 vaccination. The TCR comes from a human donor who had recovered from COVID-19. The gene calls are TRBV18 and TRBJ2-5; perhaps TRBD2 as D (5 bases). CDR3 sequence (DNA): TGTGCCAGCTCACCAGGGTCGGGGAGTGAGACCCAGTACTTC. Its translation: CASSPGSGSETQYF.